A single sample is the source of the 20 T cell receptor beta chains below, sequenced in a study of T cells expressing NK-cell markers (dated by TCRdb to the early 2020s). The library was made by 5' RACE. The reads were generated on an Illumina HiSeq 2000. TCRdb reprocessed the reads, and each CDR3 protein sequence is entered once, without DNA. The table kept for this sample lists about 370,000 distinct CDR3 sequences. The ten largest clones capture around 11% of the sample. Sequences were obtained from blood T cells: a sorted CD56 or NKG2C T cell subset, CD4+ or CD8+ T cells, or bulk PBMC T cells (not recorded which). All receptors derive from a woman in her forties or fifties in good health. Donor details come from another sample of the same person, matched by shared clones.

The chain carries TRBV29-1 and TRBJ2-1. Germline loops: CDR1 SQVTM, CDR2 ANQGSEA. The CDR3 has 15 amino acids. The chain's CDR3 is CSVPSDRGSYNEQFF.

V is TRBV5-6 and J is TRBJ2-7; TCRdb's assignment of TRBD2 cannot be checked, as there is no DNA. Germline CDR1 and CDR2: SGHDT and YYEEEE. The CDR3 sequence is 16 residues long. The CDR3 region is CASSLEGLAGSYEQYF.

The chain carries TRBV5-1 and TRBJ2-1; TCRdb outputs TRBD2, but without DNA this stays unchecked. Germline V gene data show CDR1 as SGHRS and CDR2 as YFSETQ. CDR3 length equals 17 residues. CDR3 region: CASSLAGGLARRDEQFF.

The V call is TRBV27, the J call TRBJ1-1. The CDR3 totals 16 residues. Germline V gives CDR1 MNHEY, CDR2 SMNVEV (reference sequence). CDR3: CASSLAAFGYGTEAFF.

CDR3 sequence: CASSQARGGGSYNEQFF. J is TRBJ2-1 and V is TRBV3-1; TCRdb designates TRBD1, a call that cannot be tested without DNA. The germline V gene encodes CDR1 LGHDT and CDR2 YNNKEL (reference sequence). This CDR3 contains 17 residues.

The V gene is TRBV25-1, the J gene TRBJ2-2; TCRdb's D gene call, TRBD1, goes unchecked for lack of DNA. The CDR3 extends over 13 amino acids. Germline CDR1 MGHDK, CDR2 SYGVNS. The chain's CDR3 is CASSFQGAGELFF.

The chain joins TRBV20-1 to TRBJ2-1. Looked up from germline, CDR1 is DFQATT and CDR2 is SNEGSKA (reference sequence). The CDR3 has 13 residues. The CDR3 protein is CSARRLESNEQFF.

The chain has TRBV29-1 and TRBJ2-2. Germline lookup yields CDR1 SQVTM and CDR2 ANQGSEA. This CDR3 comprises 13 residues. The CDR3 is CSVEGRTPGELFF.

The V gene is TRBV27, the J gene TRBJ2-3; TCRdb selects TRBD1, and the lack of DNA leaves this call unchecked. Germline lookup yields CDR1 MNHEY and CDR2 SMNVEV (reference sequence). CDR3 length equals 14 residues. The CDR3 loop reads CASGEDRSTDTQYF.

The rearrangement uses TRBV5-1 and TRBJ2-1; the TCRdb D gene call, TRBD2, has no DNA to confirm it. The CDR3 contains 19 residues. Germline CDR1 is SGHRS and CDR2 is YFSETQ. The CDR3: CASSLRGLAGALYPDEQFF. Looking up the rest from reference TRBV5-1 and TRBJ2-1 gives the full variable domain: KAGVTQTPRYLIKTRGQQVTLSCSPISGHRSVSWYQQTPGQGLQFLFEYFSETQRNKGNFPGRFSGRQFSNSRSEMNVSTLELGDSALYLCASSLRGLAGALYPDEQFFGPGTRLTVL.

This chain links TRBV5-1 with TRBJ1-1; TCRdb outputs TRBD1, but without DNA this stays unchecked. From germline, CDR1 is SGHRS and CDR2 YFSETQ. The CDR3 runs to 12 residues. CDR3 region: CARGVWGTEAFF.

The chain employs TRBV3-1 and TRBJ1-2; TCRdb proposes TRBD1, but this gene call is untestable without DNA. This CDR3 spans 12 amino acids. Germline loops: CDR1 LGHDT, CDR2 YNNKEL (reference sequence). This CDR3 is CASSTWGFGYTF. The complete variable domain, with remaining parts taken from reference TRBV3-1 and TRBJ1-2, reads DTAVSQTPKYLVTQMGNDKSIKCEQNLGHDTMYWYKQDSKKFLKIMFSYNNKELIINETVPNRFSPKSPDKAHLNLHINSLELGDSAVYFCASSTWGFGYTFGSGTRLTVV.

This rearrangement joins TRBV6-5 to TRBJ2-7; TCRdb's D call, TRBD2, is unchecked because there is no DNA. This CDR3 has 15 residues. Germline lookup yields CDR1 MNHEY and CDR2 SVGAGI. The CDR3 reads CASSYGVGVNFEQYF.

The chain has TRBV5-6 and TRBJ2-4; without DNA, the TCRdb call of TRBD2 cannot be checked. Per the germline V gene, CDR1 is SGHDT and CDR2 is YYEEEE. The CDR3 has 15 amino acids. CDR3 sequence: CASSRDGGAKNIQYF. The complete variable domain, with remaining parts taken from reference TRBV5-6 and TRBJ2-4, reads DAGVTQSPTHLIKTRGQQVTLRCSPKSGHDTVSWYQQALGQGPQFIFQYYEEEERQRGNFPDRFSGHQFPNYSSELNVNALLLGDSALYLCASSRDGGAKNIQYFGAGTRLSVL.

The chain recombines TRBV27 with TRBJ2-7; without DNA, the TCRdb call of TRBD1 cannot be checked. In germline, CDR1 is MNHEY, CDR2 SMNVEV (reference sequence). The CDR3 has 16 amino acids. The CDR3 region is CASSTGPGQGAYEQYF.

V gene TRBV12-3 or TRBV12-4 combines with J gene TRBJ2-7; TCRdb outputs TRBD2, but without DNA this stays unchecked. CDR3 size: 15 residues. CDR3 sequence: CASSAGEGLEVEQYF.

This chain connects TRBV15 to TRBJ2-2; checking the TCRdb D call of TRBD2 is not possible without DNA. Germline CDR1 is LNHNV and CDR2 is YYDKDF (reference sequence). This CDR3 is 16 amino acids long. CDR3 amino acids: CATSRPTSDNTGELFF.

J is TRBJ2-5 and V is TRBV7-9; the D call from TCRdb, TRBD1, cannot be confirmed without DNA. Germline CDR1 and CDR2: SEHNR and FQNEAQ (reference sequence). CDR3 length: 15 amino acids. The CDR3 protein is CASAGGTGGQETQYF.

The V gene is TRBV12-3 or TRBV12-4, the J gene TRBJ2-3. This CDR3 has 12 residues. This CDR3 reads CASSPARAAQYF.

V and J are TRBV7-8 and TRBJ1-6; TCRdb picks TRBD1, but there is no DNA to check that call. Germline values: CDR1 SGHVS, CDR2 FQNEAQ. This CDR3 has 14 amino acids. The CDR3 reads CASSLSDGDSPLHF. The entire variable domain, with the rest obtained from reference TRBV7-8 and TRBJ1-6, is as follows: GAGVSQSPRYKVAKRGQDVALRCDPISGHVSLFWYQQALGQGPEFLTYFQNEAQLDKSGLPSDRFFAERPEGSVSTLKIQRTQQEDSAVYLCASSLSDGDSPLHFGNGTRLTVT.